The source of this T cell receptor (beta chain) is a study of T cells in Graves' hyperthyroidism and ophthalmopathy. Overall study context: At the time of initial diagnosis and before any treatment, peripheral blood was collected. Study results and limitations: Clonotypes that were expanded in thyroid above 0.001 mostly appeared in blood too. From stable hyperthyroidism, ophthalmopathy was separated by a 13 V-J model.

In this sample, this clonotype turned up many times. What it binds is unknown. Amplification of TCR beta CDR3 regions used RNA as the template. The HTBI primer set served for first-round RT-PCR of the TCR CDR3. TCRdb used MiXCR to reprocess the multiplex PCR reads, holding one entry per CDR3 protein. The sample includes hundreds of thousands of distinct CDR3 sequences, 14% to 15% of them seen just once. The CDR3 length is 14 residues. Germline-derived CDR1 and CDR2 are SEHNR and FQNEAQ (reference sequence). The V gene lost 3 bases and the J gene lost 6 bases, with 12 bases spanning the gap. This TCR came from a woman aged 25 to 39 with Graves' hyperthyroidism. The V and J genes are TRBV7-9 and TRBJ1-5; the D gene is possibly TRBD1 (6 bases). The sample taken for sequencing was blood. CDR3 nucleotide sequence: TGTGCCAGCAGCTTGGCAGGGGTCAGTCAGCCCCAGCATTTT. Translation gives CASSLAGVSQPQHF. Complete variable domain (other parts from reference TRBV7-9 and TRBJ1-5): DTGVSQNPRHKITKRGQNVTFRCDPISEHNRLYWYRQTLGQGPEFLTYFQNEAQLEKSRLLSDRFSAERPKGSFSTLEIQRTEQGDSAMYLCASSLAGVSQPQHFGDGTRLSIL.